This T cell receptor (beta chain) was sequenced for a study of radiotherapy plus CTLA-4 blockade in lung cancer. The overall study: Objective response rate was about 19%; disease control rate, approximately 33%. Notes on the study in general: TCR clones from tumors expanded in blood after radiotherapy plus ipilimumab.

Libraries were prepared by immunoSEQ multiplex PCR; TCRdb keeps only in-frame clonotypes and omits some of them. The data show around 85,000 clones, around 87% seen once. About this clone itself: Its antigen is still unknown.

V lost 5 bases, J lost 9 bases, and 9 bases stayed unmatched. This CDR3 is built from 16 residues. Per germline, CDR1 SGHAT and CDR2 FQNNGV. The receptor was isolated from a human donor with non-small cell lung cancer who had a partial response to radiotherapy plus ipilimumab. This material consisted of peripheral blood, taken from a patient treated with radiotherapy plus ipilimumab. The chain joins TRBV11-2 to TRBJ2-1; 14 positions match TRBD2. CDR3 DNA sequence: TGTGCCAGCAGCATGCCGGGACTAGCGGGAGTAGTTGAGCAGTTCTTC. Its translation: CASSMPGLAGVVEQFF.